This T cell receptor (beta chain) was documented in a study of blood T cell repertoires in COVID-19. Measured with immunoSEQ multiplex PCR; TCRdb has only the in-frame clones, and not every one. Counted here are 150,000 to 200,000 clones, 80% to 95% occurring once; the ten biggest clones make up approximately 0.48%. CDR3 size: 15 residues. Losses at the gene ends were 1 base for V and 5 bases for J; bases not matched to a gene: 4. The V gene's germline CDR1 is LNHNV and CDR2 YYDKDF (reference sequence). Sequencing used peripheral blood. The V gene is TRBV15, the J gene TRBJ1-5, with TRBD1 identical over 8 bases. This clonotype was obtained from a man in his forties or fifties with acute or convalescent COVID-19. CDR3: CATSRAGGADQPQHF. The CDR3 coding sequence is TGTGCCACCAGCAGAGCAGGGGGCGCGGATCAGCCCCAGCATTTT.